This T cell receptor (beta chain) was recovered during a study of post-analysis software for immune sequencing data. Whole-study context: The disease courses spanned relapsing-remitting, secondary progressive and progressive-relapsing forms of multiple sclerosis. Study-level points and caveats: There were roughly five TRBV segments more frequent in patients than controls, and TRBV5-6, TRBV5-1 and TRBV20-1 were among them. Among multiple sclerosis patients, normalized Chao1 diversity was significantly below that of controls.

Each TCR beta cDNA library carried unique molecular identifiers. Yield was 500,000 to 600,000 cDNA molecules from around 1 to 9.1 million T cells. TCRdb used MiXCR to reprocess the PCR reads, holding one entry per CDR3 protein. The sample lists about 770,000 distinct CDR3 sequences, around 46% occurring once. Remarks on this clonotype: Its matching antigen is unknown.

The germline V gene has CDR1 KGHSH and CDR2 LQKENI. This CDR3 has 14 residues. V was clipped by 3 bases and J by 4 bases, with 12 bases between them. The genes are TRBV18 and TRBJ1-2; D is ambiguous. Sequencing used blood. The sequence was collected from a girl aged 10-17 years with multiple sclerosis. The CDR3 DNA sequence: TGTGCCAGCTCACCGTACAAGGAACTCTATGGCTACACCTTC. It codes for CASSPYKELYGYTF.